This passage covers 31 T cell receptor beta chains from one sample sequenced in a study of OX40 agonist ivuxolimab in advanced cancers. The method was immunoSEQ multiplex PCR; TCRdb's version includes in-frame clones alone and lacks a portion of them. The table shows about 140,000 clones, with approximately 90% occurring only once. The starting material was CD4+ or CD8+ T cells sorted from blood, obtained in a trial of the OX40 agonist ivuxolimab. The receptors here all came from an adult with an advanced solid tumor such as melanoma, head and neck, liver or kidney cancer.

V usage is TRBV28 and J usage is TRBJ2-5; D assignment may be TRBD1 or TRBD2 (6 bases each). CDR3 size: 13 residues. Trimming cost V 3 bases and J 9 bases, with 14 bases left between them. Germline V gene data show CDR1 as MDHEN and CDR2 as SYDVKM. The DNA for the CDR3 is TGTGCCAGCAGTTTCGGGGGCCTCCCGGCCCAGTACTTC. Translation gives CASSFGGLPAQYF. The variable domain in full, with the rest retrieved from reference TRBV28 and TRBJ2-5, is DVKVTQSSRYLVKRTGEKVFLECVQDMDHENMFWYRQDPGLGLRLIYFSYDVKMKEKGDIPEGYSVSREKKERFSLILESASTNQTSMYLCASSFGGLPAQYFGPGTRLLVL.

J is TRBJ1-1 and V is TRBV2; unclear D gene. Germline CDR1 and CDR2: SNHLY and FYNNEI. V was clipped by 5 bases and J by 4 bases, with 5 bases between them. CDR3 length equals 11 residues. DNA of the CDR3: TGTGCCAGCAGTAAAATCACTGAAGCTTTCTTT. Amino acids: CASSKITEAFF.

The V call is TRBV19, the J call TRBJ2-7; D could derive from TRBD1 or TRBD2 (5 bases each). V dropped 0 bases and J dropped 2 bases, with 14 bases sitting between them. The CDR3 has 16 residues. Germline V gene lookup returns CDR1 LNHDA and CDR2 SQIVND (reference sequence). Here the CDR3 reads CASSIEGRGRAYEQYF. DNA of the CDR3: TGTGCCAGTAGTATAGAGGGCCGGGGACGGGCCTACGAGCAGTACTTC.

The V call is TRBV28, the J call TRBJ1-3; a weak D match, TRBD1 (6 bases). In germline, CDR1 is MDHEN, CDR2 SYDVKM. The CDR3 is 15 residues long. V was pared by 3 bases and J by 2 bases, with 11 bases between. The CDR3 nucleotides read TGTGCCAGCAGTTTTCGGGCAGGGGCTGGAAACACCATATATTTT. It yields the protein CASSFRAGAGNTIYF.

In DNA, the CDR3 is TGTGCCAGCAGTACCGACCCACTAGCGCTCACCTACGAGCAGTACTTC. It specifies CASSTDPLALTYEQYF. This sequence joins TRBV28 and TRBJ2-7, with 7 positions matching TRBD2. Unmatched junction bases numbered 12, after V lost 5 bases and J lost 2 bases. CDR1 is MDHEN, CDR2 SYDVKM, per germline. The CDR3 totals 16 residues.

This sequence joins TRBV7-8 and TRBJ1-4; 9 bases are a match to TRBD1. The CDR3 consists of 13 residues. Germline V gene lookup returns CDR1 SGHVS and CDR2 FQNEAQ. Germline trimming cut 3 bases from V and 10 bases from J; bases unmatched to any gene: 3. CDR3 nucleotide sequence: TGTGCCAGCAGCTTGGAGGGACAGGGAAAACTGTTTTTT. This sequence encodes CASSLEGQGKLFF.

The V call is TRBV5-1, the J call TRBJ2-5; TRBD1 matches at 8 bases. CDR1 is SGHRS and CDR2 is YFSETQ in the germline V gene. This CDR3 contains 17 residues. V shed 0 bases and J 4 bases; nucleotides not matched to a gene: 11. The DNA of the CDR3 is TGCGCCAGCAGCTTGGGACAGGGGCCATCGTTCGGAGAGACCCAGTACTTC. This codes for CASSLGQGPSFGETQYF.

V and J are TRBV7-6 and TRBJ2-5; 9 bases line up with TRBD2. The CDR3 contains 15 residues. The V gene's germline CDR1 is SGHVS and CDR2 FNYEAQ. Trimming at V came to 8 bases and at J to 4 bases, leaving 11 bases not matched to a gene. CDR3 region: CASGGSGGGRETQYF. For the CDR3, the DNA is TGTGCCAGCGGGGGTAGCGGGGGAGGTCGAGAGACCCAGTACTTC.

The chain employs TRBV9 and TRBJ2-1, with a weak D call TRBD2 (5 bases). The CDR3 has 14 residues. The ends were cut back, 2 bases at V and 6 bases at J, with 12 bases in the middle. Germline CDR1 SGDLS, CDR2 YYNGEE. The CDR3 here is CASSVRAGPNEQFF. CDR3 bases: TGTGCCAGCAGCGTGCGGGCGGGTCCCAATGAGCAGTTCTTC.

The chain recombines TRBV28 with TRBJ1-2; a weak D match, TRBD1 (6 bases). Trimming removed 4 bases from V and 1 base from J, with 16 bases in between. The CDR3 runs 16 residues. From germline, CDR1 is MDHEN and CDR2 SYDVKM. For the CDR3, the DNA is TGTGCCAGCAGTTCGGGACATCTGAGGAATAACTATGGCTACACCTTC. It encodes CASSSGHLRNNYGYTF.

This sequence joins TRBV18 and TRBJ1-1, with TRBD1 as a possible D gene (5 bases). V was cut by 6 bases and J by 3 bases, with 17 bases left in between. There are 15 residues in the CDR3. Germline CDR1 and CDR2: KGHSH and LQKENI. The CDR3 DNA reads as TGTGCCAGCTCGGCGACGGCTCCGGGGGACACTGAAGCTTTCTTT. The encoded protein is CASSATAPGDTEAFF.

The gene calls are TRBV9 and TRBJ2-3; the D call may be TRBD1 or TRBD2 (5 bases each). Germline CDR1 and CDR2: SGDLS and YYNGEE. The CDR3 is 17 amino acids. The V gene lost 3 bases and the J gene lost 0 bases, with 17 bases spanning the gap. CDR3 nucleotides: TGTGCCAGCAGCGGACAGAAGGACTGGGAGAGCACAGATACGCAGTATTTT. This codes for CASSGQKDWESTDTQYF.

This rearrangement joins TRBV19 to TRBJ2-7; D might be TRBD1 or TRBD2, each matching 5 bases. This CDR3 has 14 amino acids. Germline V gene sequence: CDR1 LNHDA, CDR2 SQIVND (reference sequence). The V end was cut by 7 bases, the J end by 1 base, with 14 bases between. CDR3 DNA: TGTGCCAGTAATCCCGGGACGGGATCCTACGAGCAGTACTTC. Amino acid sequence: CASNPGTGSYEQYF.

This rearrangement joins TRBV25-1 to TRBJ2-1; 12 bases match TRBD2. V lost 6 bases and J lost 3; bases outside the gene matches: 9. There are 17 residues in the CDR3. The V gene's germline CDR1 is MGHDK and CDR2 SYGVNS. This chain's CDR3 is CASRQLTSGRGYNEQFF. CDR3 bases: TGTGCCAGCAGACAATTGACTAGCGGGAGAGGCTACAATGAGCAGTTCTTC.

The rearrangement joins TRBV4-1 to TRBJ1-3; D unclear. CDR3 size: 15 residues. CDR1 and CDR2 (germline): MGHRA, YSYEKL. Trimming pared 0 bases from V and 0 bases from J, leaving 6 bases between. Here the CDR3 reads CASSQDESSGNTIYF. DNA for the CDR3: TGCGCCAGCAGCCAAGATGAGAGCTCTGGAAACACCATATATTTT.

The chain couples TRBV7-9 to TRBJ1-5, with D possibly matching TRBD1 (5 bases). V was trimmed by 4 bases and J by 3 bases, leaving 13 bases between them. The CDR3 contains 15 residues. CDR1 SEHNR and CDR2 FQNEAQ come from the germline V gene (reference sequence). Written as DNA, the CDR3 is TGTGCCAGCAGCTCCGGGGACGGTTCCAATCAGCCCCAGCATTTT. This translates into CASSSGDGSNQPQHF.

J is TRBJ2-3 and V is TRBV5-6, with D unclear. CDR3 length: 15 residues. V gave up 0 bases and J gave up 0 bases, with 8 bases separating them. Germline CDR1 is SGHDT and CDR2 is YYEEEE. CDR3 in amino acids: CASSLGPSSTDTQYF. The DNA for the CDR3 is TGTGCCAGCAGCTTGGGCCCGTCTAGCACAGATACGCAGTATTTT.

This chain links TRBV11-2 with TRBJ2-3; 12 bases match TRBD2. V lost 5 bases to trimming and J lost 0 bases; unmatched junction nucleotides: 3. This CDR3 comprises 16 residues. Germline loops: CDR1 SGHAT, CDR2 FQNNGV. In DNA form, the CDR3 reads TGTGCCAGCAGCCGACTAGCGGGAGCGAGCACAGATACGCAGTATTTT. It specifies CASSRLAGASTDTQYF.

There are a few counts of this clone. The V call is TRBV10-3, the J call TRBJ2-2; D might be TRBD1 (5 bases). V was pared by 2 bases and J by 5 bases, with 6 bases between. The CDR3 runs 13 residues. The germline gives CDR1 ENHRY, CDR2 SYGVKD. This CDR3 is CAISEQGTGELFF. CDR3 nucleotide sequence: TGTGCCATCAGTGAGCAGGGAACCGGGGAGCTGTTTTTT.

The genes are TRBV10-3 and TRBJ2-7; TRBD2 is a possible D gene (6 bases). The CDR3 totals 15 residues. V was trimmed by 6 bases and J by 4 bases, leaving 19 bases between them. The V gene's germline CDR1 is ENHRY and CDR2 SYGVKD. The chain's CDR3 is CAIRENLLGGYEQYF. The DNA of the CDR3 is TGTGCCATCAGAGAGAACCTCCTCGGGGGATACGAGCAGTACTTC.

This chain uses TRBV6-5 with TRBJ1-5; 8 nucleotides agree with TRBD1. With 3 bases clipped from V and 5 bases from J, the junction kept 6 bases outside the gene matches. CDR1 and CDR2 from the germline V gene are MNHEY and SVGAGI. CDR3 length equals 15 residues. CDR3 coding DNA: TGTGCCAGCAGTTATTTGAGACAGGGGCATCAGCCCCAGCATTTT. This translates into CASSYLRQGHQPQHF.

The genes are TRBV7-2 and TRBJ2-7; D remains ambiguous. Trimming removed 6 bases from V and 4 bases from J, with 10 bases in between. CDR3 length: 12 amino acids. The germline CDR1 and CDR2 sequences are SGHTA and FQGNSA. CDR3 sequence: CASRSEGYEQYF. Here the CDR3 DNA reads TGTGCCAGCAGATCCGAAGGGTACGAGCAGTACTTC.

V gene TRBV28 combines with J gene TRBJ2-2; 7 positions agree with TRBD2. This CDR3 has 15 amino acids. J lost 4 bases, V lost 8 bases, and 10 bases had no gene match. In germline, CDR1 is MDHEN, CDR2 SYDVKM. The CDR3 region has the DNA TGTGCCAGCCGTTCGGACACTAGCGTCACCGGGGAGCTGTTTTTT. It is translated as CASRSDTSVTGELFF.

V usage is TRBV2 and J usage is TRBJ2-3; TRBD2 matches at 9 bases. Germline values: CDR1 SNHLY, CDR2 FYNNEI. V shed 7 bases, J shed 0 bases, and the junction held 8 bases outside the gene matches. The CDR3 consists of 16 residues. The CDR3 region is CASMRPSGESTDTQYF. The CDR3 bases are TGTGCCAGCATGAGGCCTAGCGGGGAAAGCACAGATACGCAGTATTTT.

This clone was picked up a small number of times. CDR3 residues: CASSRGQVAHEQYF. CDR3 DNA: TGTGCCAGCTCACGAGGACAGGTCGCCCACGAGCAGTACTTC. The chain uses TRBV18 and TRBJ2-7; TRBD1 matches at 7 bases. The CDR3 consists of 14 residues. Germline CDR1 reads KGHSH; CDR2 reads LQKENI. Trimming removed 4 bases from V and 5 bases from J; junction bases left unmatched: 8.

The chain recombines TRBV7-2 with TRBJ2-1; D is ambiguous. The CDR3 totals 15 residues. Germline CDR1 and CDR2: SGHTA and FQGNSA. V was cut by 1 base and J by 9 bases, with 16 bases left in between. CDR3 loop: CASSLEGQDRVEQFF. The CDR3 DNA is TGTGCCAGCAGCTTAGAAGGGCAGGACCGGGTTGAGCAGTTCTTC.

CDR3 amino acids: CASSPGTNAYNEQFF. In nucleotides, the CDR3 is TGTGCCAGCAGCCCCGGGACGAATGCCTACAATGAGCAGTTCTTC. The V gene is TRBV5-4, the J gene TRBJ2-1; TRBD1 or TRBD2 may be the D gene (5 bases each). Trimming removed 4 bases at V and 2 bases at J, with 13 bases between. This CDR3 is 15 amino acids long. Germline loops: CDR1 SGHNT, CDR2 YYREEE (reference sequence).

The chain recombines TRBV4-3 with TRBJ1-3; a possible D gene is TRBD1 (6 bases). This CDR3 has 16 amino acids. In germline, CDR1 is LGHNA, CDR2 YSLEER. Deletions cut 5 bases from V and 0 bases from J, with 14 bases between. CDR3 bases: TGCGCCAGCAGCGCCACTCCGGGACACTCTGGAAACACCATATATTTT. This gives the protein CASSATPGHSGNTIYF.

CDR3 sequence: CASSTTGGSDTF. In DNA form, the CDR3 reads TGTGCCAGCTCAACAACAGGGGGCTCGGACACCTTC. The V call is TRBV18, the J call TRBJ1-2, with TRBD1 matching 9 bases. The V gene end was trimmed by 5 bases and the J gene end by 12 bases; junction bases not matched to a gene: 7. Germline CDR1 KGHSH, CDR2 LQKENI. The CDR3 extends over 12 amino acids.

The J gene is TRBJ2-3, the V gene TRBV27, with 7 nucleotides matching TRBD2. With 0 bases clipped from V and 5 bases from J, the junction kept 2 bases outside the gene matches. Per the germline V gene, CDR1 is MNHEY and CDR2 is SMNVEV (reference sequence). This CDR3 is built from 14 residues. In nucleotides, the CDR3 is TGTGCCAGCAGTTTATCAGTAGCGGGAGATACGCAGTATTTT. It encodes CASSLSVAGDTQYF.

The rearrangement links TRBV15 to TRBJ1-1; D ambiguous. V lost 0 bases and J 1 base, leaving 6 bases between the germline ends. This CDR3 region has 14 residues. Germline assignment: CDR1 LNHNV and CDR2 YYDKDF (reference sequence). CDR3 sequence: CATSRDLENTEAFF. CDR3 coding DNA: TGTGCCACCAGCAGAGATCTCGAGAACACTGAAGCTTTCTTT.